This T cell receptor beta chain stems from a study of cytomegalovirus exposure and HLA in healthy donors. Overall study: From HLA-typed donors, an early data release held 70 million to 95 million unique TCRs.

Turning to this clone: Its antigen is undetermined.

The study ran its PCR with 60 Vbeta and 13 Jbeta primers. The table came from immunoSEQ multiplex PCR; TCRdb's copy has only in-frame clones and leaves some out. The profile covers about 160,000 clones, with about four fifths appearing a single time and around 0.93% taken by the ten largest. Study-level points and caveats: Several top significant clusters appeared, in a later analysis, to be linked to common viral pathogens. Presence/absence analyses took donor sequencing depth as roughly uniform. One later analysis reportedly identified an Asian-associated ancestry cluster that showed fewer N-insertions than the approximately 600-donor mean.

Material for sequencing was PBMCs. This receptor was identified in a man aged 25-45 years in good health and CMV-seronegative.

The CDR3 spells CASSVEGESEQYF. CDR3 coding DNA: TGTGCCAGCAGTGTAGAGGGGGAATCCGAGCAGTACTTC. The rearrangement joins TRBV2 to TRBJ2-7; maybe TRBD1 (6 bases). CDR1 and CDR2 from the germline V gene are SNHLY and FYNNEI. The CDR3 totals 13 residues. Trimming shortened V by 4 bases and J by 6 bases, and 13 bases separated the two germline ends.